What follows is one T cell receptor beta chain and its context. It lacks a known antigen. A read error may produce the germline difference seen at one junction end. This sample is part of a study of cytomegalovirus exposure and HLA in healthy donors (dated by TCRdb to the late 2010s). Regarding the study in general: In an earlier analysis of 587 of the donors, roughly 300 Gb of sequence data and approximately 100 million unique TCR beta sequences from about 190 million T cells were reported. Because of strong linkage in the cohort, roughly 5 DR-DQ haplotypes were treated as single units for association and clustering. Among several hundred genotyped donors of the cohort, an average of approximately 240,000 unique TCR beta nucleotide sequences was sequenced per donor, of which about 18% were non-productive. All discovery cohort repertoires had been generated using a single sequencing platform. An earlier analysis of some 500 of the donors applied high-throughput TCR beta sequencing to assess whether each TCR beta V gene segment acted as functional or pseudogenic. In addition to the first cohort of around 670 subjects, a separate validation cohort of some 120 different subjects was used. The study combined high-throughput TCR immunosequencing, statistical association of individual TCRs with disease status, and machine learning to predict cytomegalovirus infection status. The number of donors typed differed by locus, with about 629-640 for A, B, C, DRB1 and DQB1, approximately 500 for DQA1, 600 to 610 for DPA1, and around 430 for DPB1. The study used immunosequencing to profile the T cell repertoires of 666 subjects and linked those repertoires to cytomegalovirus serostatus. About 300 gigabases of sequencing data and approximately 80 million unique TCR sequences were included in an early release covering several hundred HLA-typed donors. The study was designed to test whether signatures of past pathogen exposure could be identified by cataloging public T cell receptors. Among the roughly 380 genotyped donors, around 81% belonged to the genetic ancestry cluster associated with self-reported Caucasian donors. To study patterns of TCR occurrence, a later analysis re-analyzed previously published TCR beta repertoires from 550 to 800 donors and added high-resolution HLA genotyping. HLA typing included class I and class II loci at four-digit resolution. Alongside the repertoire data, information on donor age, sex, ethnicity and CMV serostatus was compiled. In a later genetic analysis, genome-wide SNP genotypes for 398 of the 666 donors were used, and that subset was treated as a discovery cohort. Rather than using new phenotypic data, the later analysis identified candidate immune exposures from TCR beta sequences and from how often those sequences occurred across donors.

The cohort consisted of 600 to 700 healthy bone marrow donors. At the time of sampling, all cohort members were nominally healthy, though unrecorded immune exposures were likely present. The donor tested CMV seropositive and was one of the 289 seropositive cohort members. A peripheral blood sample was collected from each donor, and TCR beta sequencing was performed on peripheral blood mononuclear cells. Genomic DNA extraction from the blood cell samples was performed with the Qiagen DNeasy Blood Extraction Kit. Results the study describes overall, beyond this receptor: A later analysis found that most CMV-associated TCR beta chains appeared HLA-restricted, with HLA associations seemingly driven largely by CMV exposure. Immune exposure information for the cohort was limited to CMV serostatus. In an earlier analysis of approximately 590 of the donors, most TCR beta V segments appeared in productive rearrangements about 87% or about 30% of the time, broadly matching IMGT annotations. A later analysis associated 15,000 to 20,000 TCR beta sequences with specific HLA alleles at a false discovery rate of 0.05. A later genetic analysis reported fewer N-insertions in productive TCRs among donors in an Asian-associated ancestry cluster than the roughly 620-donor mean. Only TCR beta chains were sequenced in this cohort, and the absence of alpha or paired-chain data limited detectable features. A cluster of highly shared sequence variants was judged likely to represent a technical artifact of the sequencing pipeline. Roughly uniform sequencing depth across donors was assumed in presence/absence analyses, although this assumption may not hold. In a later analysis, TCR association rates were found to vary across HLA loci, with the most associated TCRs seen for DRB1 alleles and the fewest for HLA-C alleles. Because some donors lacked HLA typing at each locus, the association tests relied only on the typed subset. Some IMGT-functional V segments, including TRBV6-2 and TRBV6-3, could not be distinguished by the 87-base-pair reads and were therefore excluded. Linkage disequilibrium might explain the correlated functional status among segregating V segments, but an unknown experimental factor could not be ruled out. Across donors, most TCR sequences were observed very rarely, whereas some public TCRs were present in many individuals. The earlier analysis of some 560 of the donors excluded approximately 15 rarely observed V segments, including chromosome 9 orphons, because counts were too low. Strong co-occurrence of HLA alleles, especially DR and DQ, made assigning TCR associations to individual alleles difficult. V-gene and J-gene trimming of TCR beta chains was associated with a missense DCLRE1C variant in a later genetic analysis, and the association was replicated in an independent cohort. A total of 150 to 200 TCR beta chains were listed by the study as associated with cytomegalovirus. The classifier was reported to diagnose cytomegalovirus status with high specificity and sensitivity in both the original and validation cohorts. A further reported finding was that TCR beta sequences accurately predicted the HLA-A and HLA-B alleles for most subjects in the first cohort. According to a later analysis, parvovirus B19, influenza, CMV and Epstein-Barr virus appeared linked to several top co-occurrence clusters. In vitro tests confirmed that three of the cytomegalovirus-associated TCR beta chains recognize cytomegalovirus antigens. It was suggested by the authors that the approach could potentially be generalized to other disease states and immunological phenotypes. In a later analysis, HLA-associated TCR beta chains were found to be more clonally expanded and to have lower generation probabilities than equally common non-associated chains.

Libraries were constructed by the immunoSEQ multiplex PCR assay. For the multiplex PCR, a mixture combining 60 forward primers for TCR Vbeta segments and 13 reverse primers for TCR Jbeta segments was used. The CDR3 region of rearranged TCR beta genes was amplified from genomic DNA by a multiplex PCR assay. Amplified TCR beta libraries were sequenced as 87-base-pair reads on the Illumina HiSeq System. The authors' analysis ran thus. Across the 700 or so repertoires, a later analysis counted 78 million or so unique TCR beta chains, approximately 10 million of which were shared by at least two donors. To remove PCR and sequencing errors, raw reads were error-corrected and collapsed into unique sequences using a nearest-neighbor algorithm that merged closely related sequences. CDR3 sequences were aligned to IMGT reference sequences to assign V, D and J gene segments. For a sequence to be retained, a match of at least six nucleotides was required to both a V gene segment and a J gene segment. A rearrangement counted as productive if the CDR3 had no stop codons and remained in frame with V and J, and every other rearrangement counted as non-productive. CDR3 was defined by IMGT convention, running from the second conserved V-encoded cysteine to the conserved J-encoded phenylalanine. Sequences without an unambiguous match to a single V gene segment were excluded from the earlier analysis of approximately 560 of the donors. In an earlier analysis of 587 of the donors, V segments were called functional above 56.7% productive rearrangements and were called segregating when the between-donor standard deviation exceeded 5%. A statistical classification framework was built for diagnosing cytomegalovirus status from the catalog of TCR beta chain sequences. In a later analysis, TCR nucleotide sequences were compared against IMGT/GENE-DB human TR gene sequences so that V and J genes could be assigned. In a later analysis, CDR3 sequences and most-parsimonious VDJ recombination scenarios were assigned using the TCRdist pipeline. In a later analysis, each TCR beta chain was defined by its CDR3 amino acid sequence together with its V-gene family, and reads without a unique V-gene family were excluded. As a way to deal with suspected cross-contamination and a sequencing artifact, a later analysis dropped over 550 nucleotide sequences that were highly shared and had low generation probability. In a later analysis, a clonal expansion index was calculated for each public chain from normalized within-repertoire ranks of inferred template counts. In a later analysis, generation probabilities were computed using a VDJ recombination model fitted to out-of-frame rearrangements, and the results were checked against IGoR. Hypergeometric tests were used in a later analysis to score TCR-TCR, TCR-HLA and TCR-CMV co-occurrence, with a repertoire-size bias correction applied to the TCR pairs. To estimate false discovery rates, a later analysis permuted the HLA or CMV assignments 20 times. In a later analysis, co-occurring TCRs were grouped using DBSCAN, and TCRdist sequence similarity was added for clustering within HLA-allele-positive subsets. Repertoires with fewer than 30,000 or more than 120,000 public chains were left out of co-occurrence clustering, as were a handful of repertoires with anomalous nucleotide sharing. As stored in TCRdb, this immuneACCESS dataset retains in-frame rearrangements with V and J assigned. A fraction of the clones does not appear; measured against another copy, unresolved V genes explain less than half of the discrepancy, and the remainder lacks a known reason. For V, J and clone size, that table is used; D and trimming come from the DNA. The sample data list about 130,000 clones, and more than 65% of these were observed just once. Clones ranked in the top ten supply 3% to 4% of the sample.

The CDR3 contains 15 residues, cysteine and phenylalanine counted. The entry retains the CDR3 DNA only, 45 bases that are in frame from base 1. From a lookup of the germline V gene (reference sequence), CDR1 and CDR2 are SGHNT and YYREEE. The clonotype was recovered from a man between 18 and 35 years old in good health and CMV-seropositive. The material sequenced was PBMCs. This chain joins TRBV5-4 to TRBJ1-1; TRBD1 might be the D gene, on 6 matching bases. The DNA sequence reads TGTGCCGGCAGCTTTTCGTCGGCAGGGGACACTGAAGCTTTCTTT. It codes for CAGSFSSAGDTEAFF.